One and the same sample provided the 24 T cell receptor beta chains below, sequenced in a study of long-term antiretroviral therapy in people with HIV. An immunoSEQ assay, version v3.0, was performed at survey level. The protocol was immunoSEQ multiplex PCR, while the TCRdb copy is restricted to in-frame clones and leaves out a portion. The sample has roughly 20,000 clones, about 80% seen once; the top ten hold more than 9%. The sample consisted of unsorted PBMCs, taken 4.1 years after starting antiretroviral therapy. Receptors were obtained from a woman aged 40 to 49 with HIV.

The CDR3: CASSITGTGGTDTQYF. CDR3 nucleotide sequence: TGTGCCAGCAGCATAACCGGGACAGGGGGTACAGATACGCAGTATTTT. The V and J genes are TRBV5-6 and TRBJ2-3, with 11 nucleotides matching TRBD1. The germline V gene has CDR1 SGHDT and CDR2 YYEEEE. The CDR3 runs to 16 residues. Losses at the gene ends were 4 bases for V and 3 bases for J; bases not matched to a gene: 7.

The chain combines TRBV19 with TRBJ1-6, with 8 positions matching TRBD1. The V segment lost 7 bases and the J segment 7 bases; nucleotides outside the gene matches: 9. The CDR3 contains 15 residues. The germline gives CDR1 LNHDA, CDR2 SQIVND (reference sequence). CDR3 in amino acids: CASTDGQGGNSPLHF. The CDR3 DNA is TGTGCCAGTACCGACGGACAGGGAGGGAATTCACCCCTCCACTTT.

The chain is built from TRBV2 and TRBJ1-1, with D possibly matching TRBD1 (6 bases). The V end was cut by 6 bases, the J end by 3 bases, with 14 bases between. This CDR3 comprises 14 residues. Germline values: CDR1 SNHLY, CDR2 FYNNEI. The CDR3 nucleotides read TGTGCCAGCAGCCCCGGGGGGCTCTACACTGAAGCTTTCTTT. This codes for CASSPGGLYTEAFF.

On this clone itself: Within the sample, other DNA sequences also encode this same CDR3. The chain carries TRBV7-2 and TRBJ2-1; 8 nucleotides match TRBD2. From germline, CDR1 is SGHTA and CDR2 FQGNSA. J lost 0 bases, V lost 6 bases, and 4 bases had no gene match. This CDR3 contains 15 residues. The CDR3 spells CASSPLAGSYNEQFF. CDR3 nucleotide sequence: TGTGCCAGCAGTCCGCTAGCGGGCTCCTACAATGAGCAGTTCTTC.

The rearrangement uses TRBV15 and TRBJ2-7, with D perhaps TRBD1 (6 bases). Trimming removed 3 bases from V and 2 bases from J, with 14 bases in between. The CDR3 consists of 15 residues. CDR1 is LNHNV, CDR2 YYDKDF, per germline (reference sequence). The CDR3 protein is CATSSSRTATYEQYF. The CDR3 nucleotides are TGTGCCACCAGCAGCTCTAGGACAGCTACCTACGAGCAGTACTTC.

The V call is TRBV7-6, the J call TRBJ1-1; TRBD1 is a possible D gene (6 bases). With 5 bases removed from V and 0 bases from J, the gap between germline ends came to 13 bases. This CDR3 has 15 amino acids. Looked up from germline, CDR1 is SGHVS and CDR2 is FNYEAQ. The CDR3 loop is CASSGNRAVNTEAFF. The CDR3 nucleotides read TGTGCCAGCAGCGGAAACAGGGCAGTGAACACTGAAGCTTTCTTT.

This sequence joins TRBV7-2 and TRBJ2-7; 12 nucleotides align to TRBD2. The CDR3 loop spans 16 amino acids. Per germline, CDR1 SGHTA and CDR2 FQGNSA. J was trimmed by 6 bases and V by 3 bases; bases with no gene match: 9. CDR3 DNA sequence: TGTGCCAGCAGCTTGGGACTAGCGGGCCGCTCTGCCGAGCAGTACTTC. Translated: CASSLGLAGRSAEQYF.

V is TRBV2 and J is TRBJ2-4; no firm D call. CDR3 size: 13 residues. V lost 7 bases and J lost 1, with 8 bases in between. Germline CDR1 reads SNHLY; CDR2 reads FYNNEI. The CDR3 spells CASNRAAKNIQYF. The CDR3 coding sequence is TGTGCCAGCAACCGGGCCGCCAAAAACATTCAGTACTTC. The entire variable domain, with the rest obtained from reference TRBV2 and TRBJ2-4, is as follows: EPEVTQTPSHQVTQMGQEVILRCVPISNHLYFYWYRQILGQKVEFLVSFYNNEISEKSEIFDDQFSVERPDGSNFTLKIRSTKLEDSAMYFCASNRAAKNIQYFGAGTRLSVL.

The chain employs TRBV6-1 and TRBJ2-4; 8 nucleotides align to TRBD1. Unmatched junction bases numbered 6, after V lost 7 bases and J lost 1 base. The CDR3 is made up of 15 amino acids. Germline V CDR1 and CDR2: MNHNS, SASEGT. The CDR3 loop is CASTTRQGAKNIQYF. The CDR3 DNA sequence: TGTGCCAGCACCACTCGACAGGGGGCCAAAAACATTCAGTACTTC.

The CDR3 is CASSQDLGTPYEQYF. The CDR3 nucleotides read TGCGCCAGCAGCCAAGACTTAGGAACACCCTACGAGCAGTACTTC. This chain uses TRBV4-3 with TRBJ2-7; D is unresolved. V was pared by 0 bases and J by 2 bases, with 11 bases between. This CDR3 has 15 amino acids. The germline V gene encodes CDR1 LGHNA and CDR2 YSLEER.

The chain couples TRBV5-1 to TRBJ2-1; D perhaps matches TRBD2 (6 bases). The CDR3 spans 15 residues. Per the germline V gene, CDR1 is SGHRS and CDR2 is YFSETQ. With 4 bases removed from V and 0 bases from J, the gap between germline ends came to 11 bases. The CDR3 reads CASSGDLSSYNEQFF. CDR3 DNA sequence: TGCGCCAGCAGCGGGGACTTGAGCTCCTACAATGAGCAGTTCTTC.

The chain has TRBV25-1 and TRBJ2-1, with D possibly being TRBD2 (6 bases). The germline V gene has CDR1 MGHDK and CDR2 SYGVNS. The CDR3 covers 13 residues. Trimming shortened V by 4 bases and J by 8 bases, and 12 bases separated the two germline ends. The CDR3 loop reads CASSAPWGDEQFF. CDR3 nucleotides: TGTGCCAGCAGTGCCCCGTGGGGGGATGAGCAGTTCTTC.

This clone has a single count. The chain links TRBV9 to TRBJ2-5; TRBD2 matches at 9 bases. This CDR3 region has 15 residues. Losses at the gene ends were 3 bases for V and 1 base for J; bases not matched to a gene: 4. The germline gives CDR1 SGDLS, CDR2 YYNGEE. The CDR3 protein is CASSAPTSGQETQYF. CDR3 nucleotide sequence: TGTGCCAGCAGCGCCCCGACTAGCGGCCAAGAGACCCAGTACTTC.

This clone has just a few counts. The rearrangement links TRBV11-2 to TRBJ1-1; a possible D gene is TRBD1 (5 bases). The V end was cut by 2 bases, the J end by 8 bases, with 12 bases between. The germline V gene encodes CDR1 SGHAT and CDR2 FQNNGV. The CDR3 is made up of 13 amino acids. The CDR3 reads CASSLLEGVEAFF. CDR3 sequence (DNA): TGTGCCAGCAGCTTATTAGAAGGGGTGGAAGCTTTCTTT.

The V and J genes are TRBV18 and TRBJ1-1, with 7 bases lining up with TRBD1. Trimming removed 2 bases from V and 3 bases from J; junction bases left unmatched: 6. This CDR3 contains 15 residues. Germline V gives CDR1 KGHSH, CDR2 LQKENI. The chain's CDR3 is CASSPEGTVYTEAFF. CDR3 in DNA: TGTGCCAGCTCACCAGAGGGGACAGTCTACACTGAAGCTTTCTTT.

V gene TRBV5-4 combines with J gene TRBJ1-1, with D perhaps matching TRBD1 (5 bases). This CDR3 spans 13 amino acids. Trimming removed 3 bases at V and 4 bases at J, with 10 bases between. The germline gives CDR1 SGHNT, CDR2 YYREEE (reference sequence). CDR3 in amino acids: CASSSTGATEAFF. The CDR3 bases are TGTGCCAGCAGCTCAACAGGTGCCACTGAAGCTTTCTTT.

The V gene is TRBV7-9, the J gene TRBJ2-1; 9 bases match TRBD2. The trim removed 1 base at V and 7 bases at J, leaving 5 bases unmatched. CDR3 length: 15 residues. Germline values: CDR1 SEHNR, CDR2 FQNEAQ (reference sequence). The CDR3 region is CASSLGGTSGNEQFF. The CDR3 bases are TGTGCCAGCAGCTTAGGGGGTACTAGCGGGAATGAGCAGTTCTTC.

This chain joins TRBV5-1 and TRBJ1-3; D is perhaps TRBD1 (5 bases). CDR1 is SGHRS and CDR2 is YFSETQ in the germline V gene. This CDR3 region has 16 residues. V lost 0 bases and J lost 3, with 13 bases in between. CDR3 nucleotides: TGCGCCAGCAGCTTGGGACCCCAGGGTGTTGGAAACACCATATATTTT. Translating it yields CASSLGPQGVGNTIYF.

This sequence joins TRBV28 and TRBJ1-2; D gene unclear. The CDR3 sequence is 11 residues long. The ends were cut back, 3 bases at V and 6 bases at J, with 5 bases in the middle. Germline loops: CDR1 MDHEN, CDR2 SYDVKM. In DNA, the CDR3 is TGTGCCAGCAGTTTCAACCATGGCTACACCTTC. Protein sequence: CASSFNHGYTF.

V gene TRBV11-2 combines with J gene TRBJ2-7; 8 nucleotides align to TRBD2. Germline CDR1 is SGHAT and CDR2 is FQNNGV. V lost 1 base, J lost 9 bases, and 17 bases stayed unmatched. The CDR3 covers 17 residues. The CDR3 DNA follows: TGTGCCAGCAGCTTAGGGCCCCTTTCCGGGAGGGCCATGTGGCAGTACTTC. Its translation is CASSLGPLSGRAMWQYF.

The chain links TRBV5-4 to TRBJ2-3, with 10 bases fitting TRBD1. Germline V gives CDR1 SGHNT, CDR2 YYREEE (reference sequence). This CDR3 has 19 residues. The junction had 10 bases not matched to a gene; V was cut back by 0 bases and J by 0 bases. The CDR3 region has the DNA TGTGCCAGCAGCTTGGGGTTTCGGGACAGGGGTTCCAGCACAGATACGCAGTATTTT. Its protein product is CASSLGFRDRGSSTDTQYF.

V and J are TRBV5-5 and TRBJ2-6; D call uncertain. The CDR3 consists of 16 residues. Germline assignment: CDR1 SGHKS and CDR2 YYEKEE (reference sequence). Trimming cost V 4 bases and J 2 bases, with 13 bases left between them. The CDR3 loop reads CASSREGSPGANVLTF. The CDR3 nucleotides read TGTGCCAGCAGCAGGGAAGGGTCCCCTGGGGCCAACGTCCTGACTTTC. Full variable domain (remainder filled in from reference TRBV5-5 and TRBJ2-6): DAGVTQSPTHLIKTRGQQVTLRCSPISGHKSVSWYQQVLGQGPQFIFQYYEKEERGRGNFPDRFSARQFPNYSSELNVNALLLGDSALYLCASSREGSPGANVLTFGAGSRLTVL.

J is TRBJ2-3 and V is TRBV9; unclear D gene. The CDR3 spans 12 residues. V gave up 0 bases and J gave up 5 bases, with 4 bases separating them. Germline loops: CDR1 SGDLS, CDR2 YYNGEE. The CDR3 spells CASSVEVDTQYF. In nucleotides, the CDR3 is TGTGCCAGCAGCGTAGAGGTAGATACGCAGTATTTT.

This sequence joins TRBV5-4 and TRBJ2-2, with 7 positions matching TRBD1. After removal of 2 bases from V and 7 bases from J, the junction contained 2 bases not matched to a gene. The CDR3 loop spans 13 amino acids. In germline, CDR1 is SGHNT, CDR2 YYREEE (reference sequence). The CDR3 region is CASSLQGYGELFF. The CDR3 nucleotides are TGTGCCAGCAGCTTACAGGGGTACGGGGAGCTGTTTTTT.